This is a list of T cell receptor beta chains from one sample in a study of Graves' ophthalmopathy and Graves' hyperthyroidism. MiXCR was run by TCRdb on the multiplex PCR reads, yielding one entry per CDR3 protein. Among 600,000 to 650,000 distinct CDR3 sequences listed, about 24% were seen once. The sequencing input was peripheral blood. The receptor set was obtained from a woman under 30 with stable Graves' hyperthyroidism. Some clones in this sample may be carry-over from other donors' samples. CDR3s include the opening cysteine and the closing phenylalanine or tryptophan. Each record gives: clone size, J gene, V gene, D gene, CDR3 DNA, CDR3 protein. The D gene is left open where the match is weak. Rows give clone size only sometimes, using once, few, many, or a class for an expanded clone.

many,TRBJ2-5,TRBV12-3/TRBV12-4,NA,TGTGCCAGCAGTTCCGTAGCGATGGAGACCCAGTACTTC,CASSSVAMETQYF
many,TRBJ1-1,TRBV20-1,NA,TGCAGTGCTCCCGCGGGGCCCGGCACTGAAGCTTTCTTT,CSAPAGPGTEAFF
many,TRBJ1-2,TRBV27,NA,TGTGCCAGCAGTATGACAGGATCGTATGGCTACACCTTC,CASSMTGSYGYTF
NA,TRBJ1-5,TRBV7-2,NA,TGTGCCAGCAGCTTATACTGGGGCGGGAATCAGCCCCAGCATTTT,CASSLYWGGNQPQHF
many,TRBJ2-7,TRBV4-1,TRBD2,TGCGCCAGCAGCCAAGGTGCTAGAGGGACGACTAGCGGGAGGTCCGAGCAGTACTTC,CASSQGARGTTSGRSEQYF
NA,TRBJ2-7,TRBV6-1,TRBD2,TGTGCCAGCAGCTTCCTAGCGGGGGCCAGCTACGAGCAGTACTTC,CASSFLAGASYEQYF
many,TRBJ2-6,TRBV20-1,NA,TGCAGTGCTGCCAGCTCTGGGGCCAACGTCCTGACTTTC,CSAASSGANVLTF
many,TRBJ2-1,TRBV7-9,NA,TGTGCCAGCACCCGTGGGCAGGGCAATGAGCAGTTCTTC,CASTRGQGNEQFF
many,TRBJ2-2,TRBV6-1,TRBD1,TGTGCCAGCAGAGGGACAGGTGGGGCCGGGGAGCTGTTTTTT,CASRGTGGAGELFF
NA,TRBJ1-2,TRBV20-1,NA,TGCAGTGCTAGCCCTCTGAACTATGGCTACACCTTC,CSASPLNYGYTF
many,TRBJ1-6,TRBV6-1,NA,TGTGCCAGCAGCAGAGGAAGACGGGCCGGGGTTTATAATTCACCCCTCCACTTT,CASSRGRRAGVYNSPLHF
NA,TRBJ2-7,TRBV15,TRBD2,TGTGCCACCAGCATCAATCAAGCGGGAGCCTACGAGCAGTACTTC,CATSINQAGAYEQYF
many,TRBJ1-6,TRBV7-3,NA,TGTGCCAGCAGCTTATGGGGGGATAATTCACCCCCCCACTTT,CASSLWGDNSPPHF
many,TRBJ1-3,TRBV7-8,NA,NA,CASSLVIGVGPGNTTYF
NA,TRBJ1-1,TRBV29-1,NA,TGCAGCGTCATAGGGGCGTCTAGCACTGAAGCTTTCTTT,CSVIGASSTEAFF
NA,TRBJ2-2,TRBV7-3,TRBD2,TGTGCCAGCAGCCCATTTAGCGGGGACACCGGGGAGCTGTTTTTT,CASSPFSGDTGELFF
NA,TRBJ1-5,TRBV19,NA,TGTGCCAGTAGTACCTCGGACAGAAGCAATCAGCCCCAGCATTTT,CASSTSDRSNQPQHF
many,TRBJ2-5,TRBV29-1,TRBD1,TGCAGCGTTGCCCCCTGGACAGGAGAGACCCAGTACTTC,CSVAPWTGETQYF
many,TRBJ1-1,TRBV30,TRBD1,TGTGCCTGGAAGACAGGGTTTGAAGCTTTCTTT,CAWKTGFEAFF
many,TRBJ2-7,TRBV6-1,NA,TGTGCCAGCAGGAACCGGGACGGATTCCCACTGTACTCCTACGAGCAGTACTTC,CASRNRDGFPLYSYEQYF
many,TRBJ1-3,TRBV12-3/TRBV12-4,NA,TGTGCCAGCAGTTTAAGGCAGCTTGGAAACACCATATATTTT,CASSLRQLGNTIYF
few,TRBJ1-6,TRBV20-1,NA,TGCAGTGCTAGAGACTTCGCAAATTCACCCCTCCACTTT,CSARDFANSPLHF
many,TRBJ1-1,TRBV10-3,TRBD1,TGTGCCATCAGTGGGGACAGGAGGGCCAACACTGAAGCTTTCTTT,CAISGDRRANTEAFF
many,TRBJ1-5,TRBV19,NA,TGTGCCAGTAGTATATTTAGCGATCAGCCCCAGCATTTT,CASSIFSDQPQHF
few,TRBJ2-2,TRBV12-3/TRBV12-4,NA,TGTGCCAGCAGCCAGGGGCTAACCACCGGGGAGCTGTTTTTT,CASSQGLTTGELFF
NA,TRBJ2-6,TRBV5-1,TRBD1,TGCGCCAGCAGCTGGACAGGGGAGGGGTCTGGGGCCAACGTCCTGACTTTC,CASSWTGEGSGANVLTF
many,TRBJ1-2,TRBV12-5,NA,TGTGCTAGTGGCCCCGACAGTGGTACCAACTATGGCTACACCTTC,CASGPDSGTNYGYTF
many,TRBJ1-1,TRBV6-5,NA,TGTGCCAGCAGTTCCGACAGGATGGGGAACACTGAAGCTTTCTTT,CASSSDRMGNTEAFF
NA,TRBJ2-7,TRBV6-5,NA,TGTGCCAGCAGTTCCTTCTACACCTACGAGCAGTACTTC,CASSSFYTYEQYF
many,TRBJ2-7,TRBV6-5,TRBD1,TGTGCCAGCAGTTACCAAGGACAGGGTGGCTACGAGCAGTACTTC,CASSYQGQGGYEQYF
few,TRBJ2-5,TRBV3-1,NA,TGTGCCAGCAGCCGACAACTGATGGAGACCCAGTACTTC,CASSRQLMETQYF
NA,TRBJ2-7,TRBV14,TRBD2,TGTGCCAGCAGCCCATGGGGGGGACCCTACGAGCAGTACTTC,CASSPWGGPYEQYF
NA,TRBJ2-2,TRBV6-1,TRBD2,TGTGCCAGCAGTCGGGGACTAGCGGTGGGCACCGGGGAGCTGTTTTTT,CASSRGLAVGTGELFF
many,TRBJ2-5,TRBV10-3,TRBD1,TGTGCCATCAGTGATTGGGGACAGGGGGTTCAAGAGACCCAGTACTTC,CAISDWGQGVQETQYF
NA,TRBJ2-5,TRBV6-5,TRBD1,TGTGCCAGCAGTTACTCCTCGGACAGGGGGCAATGGGAGACCCAGTACTTC,CASSYSSDRGQWETQYF
NA,TRBJ1-3,TRBV5-1,NA,TGCGCCAGCAGCCCGCAGGGGCCCGGAACCTCTGGAAACACCATATATTTT,CASSPQGPGTSGNTIYF
few,TRBJ2-7,TRBV20-1,NA,TGCAGTGCTAGAGTGGGCTCGTCTGGTTACGAGCAGTACTTC,CSARVGSSGYEQYF
NA,TRBJ1-5,TRBV12-3/TRBV12-4,NA,TGTGCCAGCAGTCACCTAATTCAGGGCGGCAATCAGCCCCAGCATTTT,CASSHLIQGGNQPQHF
NA,TRBJ1-2,TRBV7-8,TRBD1,TGTGCCAGCAGCCTACACCCTGACAGGGAGGCATATGGCTACACCTTC,CASSLHPDREAYGYTF
few,TRBJ1-1,TRBV5-8,TRBD1,TGTGCCAGCAGCCGGGACAGGGTCGGCACTGAAGCTTTCTTT,CASSRDRVGTEAFF
NA,TRBJ1-2,TRBV20-1,TRBD1,TGCAGCCCAACAGGGGAGGAGGGTGGCTACACCTTC,CSPTGEEGGYTF
many,TRBJ2-5,TRBV5-1,NA,TGCGCCAGCAGCCCCGCTGGGGGGCCTAGGCAAGAGACCCAGTACTTC,CASSPAGGPRQETQYF
NA,TRBJ1-2,TRBV9,TRBD1,TGTGCCAGCAGCGTAGGGGGCTTAACAGGGGACGGCTACACCTTC,CASSVGGLTGDGYTF
many,TRBJ1-6,TRBV9,NA,TGTGCCAGCAGCTGGGGGAGCTATAATTCACCCCTCCACTTT,CASSWGSYNSPLHF
NA,TRBJ2-3,TRBV5-1,TRBD1,TGCGCCAGCACCTCTGGGTGGACAGGATACACAGATACGCAGTATTTT,CASTSGWTGYTDTQYF
many,TRBJ1-2,TRBV6-1,NA,TGTGCCAGCAAGGGCGGCGGCAAGGTCTATGGCTACACCTTC,CASKGGGKVYGYTF
many,TRBJ1-6,TRBV12-3/TRBV12-4,NA,TGTGCCAGCAGTTTATCCGGGGGCAGAGGTAATTCACCCCTCCACTTT,CASSLSGGRGNSPLHF
NA,TRBJ1-1,TRBV5-1,NA,TGCGCCAGCAGCCCTGACGGGGCGAACACTGAAGCTTTCTTT,CASSPDGANTEAFF
many,TRBJ1-5,TRBV12-3/TRBV12-4,NA,TGTGCCAGTTCGGGTCTAAATACCTTGCAGCCCCAGCATTTT,CASSGLNTLQPQHF
NA,TRBJ1-1,TRBV6-1,TRBD1,TGTGCCAGCAGTCCGGGACAGGACTGGAACACTGAAGCTTTCTTT,CASSPGQDWNTEAFF
NA,TRBJ2-7,TRBV6-5,TRBD2,TGTGCCAGCAGTTATCAGGGAGGGATAGGACGCGAGCAGTACTTC,CASSYQGGIGREQYF
many,TRBJ2-7,TRBV20-1,NA,TGCAGTGCCTCCTTGCGGGGAAACGAGCAGTACTTC,CSASLRGNEQYF
NA,TRBJ1-5,TRBV19,NA,TGTGCCAGTAGTATCTTAGGAGACGTTAGCAATCAGCCCCAGCATTTT,CASSILGDVSNQPQHF
many,TRBJ1-2,TRBV20-1,NA,TGCAGTGCTAGGGGCTTCTACTATGGCTACACCTTC,CSARGFYYGYTF
many,TRBJ1-6,TRBV11-2,TRBD1,TGTGCCAGCAGCTTAGTTTATACGGGACAGGCCTATAATTCACCCCTCCACTTT,CASSLVYTGQAYNSPLHF
many,TRBJ1-2,TRBV6-5,NA,TGTGCCAGCAGTTTGACCCCAGGGTACCAAGGCTACACCTTC,CASSLTPGYQGYTF
few,TRBJ1-5,TRBV3-1,NA,TGTGCCAGCAGCCAACGGAATAGCAATCAGCCCCAGCATTTT,CASSQRNSNQPQHF
many,TRBJ1-6,TRBV6-1,TRBD1,TGTGCCAGCAGTCTTGGGACAGGGATCTATAATTCACCCCTCCACTTT,CASSLGTGIYNSPLHF